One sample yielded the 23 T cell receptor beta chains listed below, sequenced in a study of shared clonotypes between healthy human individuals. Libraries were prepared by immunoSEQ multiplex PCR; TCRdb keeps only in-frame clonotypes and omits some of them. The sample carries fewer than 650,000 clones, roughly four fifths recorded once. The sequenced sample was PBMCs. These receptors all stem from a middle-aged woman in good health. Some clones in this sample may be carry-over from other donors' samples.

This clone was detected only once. CDR3 protein: CASSVLAGSRYEQYF. The DNA for the CDR3 is TGTGCCAGCAGCGTACTAGCGGGAAGCCGATACGAGCAGTACTTC. This rearrangement joins TRBV7-2 to TRBJ2-7; 10 bases map to TRBD2. The CDR3 length is 15 residues. The J segment lost 4 bases and the V segment lost 5 bases, leaving 8 bases of the junction unmatched. Per germline, CDR1 SGHTA and CDR2 FQGNSA. Full variable domain (remainder filled in from reference TRBV7-2 and TRBJ2-7): GAGVSQSPSNKVTEKGKDVELRCDPISGHTALYWYRQSLGQGLEFLIYFQGNSAPDKSGLPSDRFSAERTGGSVSTLTIQRTQQEDSAVYLCASSVLAGSRYEQYFGPGTRLTVT.

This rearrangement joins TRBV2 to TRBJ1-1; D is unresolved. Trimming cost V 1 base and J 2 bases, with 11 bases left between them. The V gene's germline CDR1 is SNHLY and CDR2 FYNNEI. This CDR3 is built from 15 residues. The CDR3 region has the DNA TGTGCCAGCAGTGAAGGTAGGATCTCCAACACTGAAGCTTTCTTT. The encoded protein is CASSEGRISNTEAFF.

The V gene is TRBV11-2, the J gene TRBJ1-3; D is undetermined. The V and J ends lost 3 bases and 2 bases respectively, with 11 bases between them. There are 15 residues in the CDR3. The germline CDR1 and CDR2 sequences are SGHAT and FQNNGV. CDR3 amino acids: CASSLVRSTGNTIYF. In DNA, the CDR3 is TGTGCCAGCAGCTTGGTCCGGAGCACTGGAAACACCATATATTTT.

The CDR3 is CASSLTPGTSLFF. CDR3 DNA sequence: TGTGCCAGCAGCCTAACACCCGGGACTAGCCTTTTCTTC. The rearrangement links TRBV4-2 to TRBJ2-1, with 9 nucleotides matching TRBD2. This CDR3 spans 13 amino acids. V was clipped by 4 bases and J by 16 bases; unmatched bases: 11. Germline values: CDR1 LGHNA, CDR2 YNFKEQ.

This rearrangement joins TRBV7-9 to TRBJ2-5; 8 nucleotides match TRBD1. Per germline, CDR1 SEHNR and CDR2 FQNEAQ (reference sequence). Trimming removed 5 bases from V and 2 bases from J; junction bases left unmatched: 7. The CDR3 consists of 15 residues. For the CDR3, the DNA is TGTGCCAGCAGCCAGAAAACAGGGGGTCAAGAGACCCAGTACTTC. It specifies CASSQKTGGQETQYF.

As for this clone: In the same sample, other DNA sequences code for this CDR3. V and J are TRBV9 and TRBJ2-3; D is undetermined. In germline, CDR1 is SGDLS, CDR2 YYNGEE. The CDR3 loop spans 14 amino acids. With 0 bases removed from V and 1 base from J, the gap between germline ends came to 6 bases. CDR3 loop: CASSVGRGTDTQYF. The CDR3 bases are TGTGCCAGCAGCGTAGGTCGTGGCACAGATACGCAGTATTTT.

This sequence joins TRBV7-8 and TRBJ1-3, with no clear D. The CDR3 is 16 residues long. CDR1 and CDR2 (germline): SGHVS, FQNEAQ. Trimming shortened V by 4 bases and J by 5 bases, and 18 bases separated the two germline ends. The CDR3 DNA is TGTGCCAGCAGCTCCCCAGTGGAGCTTGCGAGAAACACCATATATTTT. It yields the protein CASSSPVELARNTIYF.

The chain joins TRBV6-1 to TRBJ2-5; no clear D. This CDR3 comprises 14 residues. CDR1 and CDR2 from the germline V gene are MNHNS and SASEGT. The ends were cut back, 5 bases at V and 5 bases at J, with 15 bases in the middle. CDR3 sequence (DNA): TGTGCCAGCAGTATCGGGCCGAACGTGGAGACCCAGTACTTC. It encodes CASSIGPNVETQYF.

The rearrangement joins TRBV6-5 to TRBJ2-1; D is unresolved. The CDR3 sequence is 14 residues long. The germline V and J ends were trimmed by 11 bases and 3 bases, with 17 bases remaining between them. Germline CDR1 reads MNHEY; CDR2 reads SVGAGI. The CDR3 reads CASKAGAHYNEQFF. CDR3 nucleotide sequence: TGTGCCTCCAAAGCAGGCGCCCACTACAATGAGCAGTTCTTC.

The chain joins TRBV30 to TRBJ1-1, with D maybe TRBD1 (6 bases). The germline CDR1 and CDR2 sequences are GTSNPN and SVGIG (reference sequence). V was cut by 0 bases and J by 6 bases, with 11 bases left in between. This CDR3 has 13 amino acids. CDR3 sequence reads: CAWSVQGSSEAFF. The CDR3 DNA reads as TGTGCCTGGAGTGTACAGGGTTCCTCTGAAGCTTTCTTT.

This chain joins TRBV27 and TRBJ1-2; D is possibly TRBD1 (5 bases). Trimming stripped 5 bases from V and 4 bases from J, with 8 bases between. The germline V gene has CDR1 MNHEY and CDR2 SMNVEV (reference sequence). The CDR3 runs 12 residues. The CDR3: CASSPRAYGYTF. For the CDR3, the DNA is TGTGCCAGCAGTCCCAGGGCCTATGGCTACACCTTC.

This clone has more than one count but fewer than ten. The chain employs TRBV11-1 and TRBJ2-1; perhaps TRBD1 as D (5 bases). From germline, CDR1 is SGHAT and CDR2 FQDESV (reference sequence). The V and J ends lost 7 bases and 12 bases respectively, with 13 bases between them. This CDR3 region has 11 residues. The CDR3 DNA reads TGTGCCAGCACCAGGGATGGGCGGCAGTTCTTC. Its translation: CASTRDGRQFF.

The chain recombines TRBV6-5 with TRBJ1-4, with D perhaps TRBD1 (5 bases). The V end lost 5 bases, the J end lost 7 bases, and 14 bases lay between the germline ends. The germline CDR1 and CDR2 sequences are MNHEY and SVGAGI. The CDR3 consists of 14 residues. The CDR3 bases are TGTGCCAGCAGTGGGGCTCGCGGAGCTGAAAAACTGTTTTTT. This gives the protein CASSGARGAEKLFF.

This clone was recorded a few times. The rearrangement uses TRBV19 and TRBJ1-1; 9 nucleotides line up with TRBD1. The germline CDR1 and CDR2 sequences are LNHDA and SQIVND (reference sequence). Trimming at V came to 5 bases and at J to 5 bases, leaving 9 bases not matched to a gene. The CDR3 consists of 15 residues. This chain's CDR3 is CASSWGTGRVTEAFF. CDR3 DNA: TGTGCCAGTAGTTGGGGGACAGGGCGGGTAACTGAAGCTTTCTTT.

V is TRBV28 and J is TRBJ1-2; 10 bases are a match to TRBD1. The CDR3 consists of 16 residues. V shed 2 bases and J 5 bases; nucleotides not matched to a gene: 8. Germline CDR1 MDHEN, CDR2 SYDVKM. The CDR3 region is CASSLPRGQGWYGYTF. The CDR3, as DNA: TGTGCCAGCAGTTTACCCCGGGGACAGGGGTGGTATGGCTACACCTTC.

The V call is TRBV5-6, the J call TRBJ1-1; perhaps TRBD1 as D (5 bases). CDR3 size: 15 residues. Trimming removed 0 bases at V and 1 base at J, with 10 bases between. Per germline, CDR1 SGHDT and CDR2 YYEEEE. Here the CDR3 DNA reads TGTGCCAGCAGCTTGGCCGGTAGGGGGAACACTGAAGCTTTCTTT. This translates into CASSLAGRGNTEAFF.

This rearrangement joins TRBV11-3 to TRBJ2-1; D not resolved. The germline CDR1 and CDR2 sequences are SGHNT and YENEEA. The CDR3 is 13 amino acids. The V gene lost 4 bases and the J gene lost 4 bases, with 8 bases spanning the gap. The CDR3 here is CASSYLVYNEQFF. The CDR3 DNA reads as TGTGCCAGCAGCTACCTAGTTTACAATGAGCAGTTCTTC.

The CDR3 here is CASSLGRGGGVLNEQYF. The CDR3 nucleotides are TGCGCCAGCAGCTTGGGTCGTGGAGGAGGAGTCCTGAACGAGCAGTACTTC. The chain is built from TRBV5-1 and TRBJ2-7; possible D gene TRBD2, 5 bases. This CDR3 contains 17 residues. V was clipped by 0 bases and J by 5 bases, with 21 bases between them. Germline CDR1 reads SGHRS; CDR2 reads YFSETQ.

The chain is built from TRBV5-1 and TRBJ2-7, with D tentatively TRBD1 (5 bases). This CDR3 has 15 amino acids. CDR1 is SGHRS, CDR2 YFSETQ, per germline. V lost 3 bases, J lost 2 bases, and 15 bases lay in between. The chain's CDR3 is CASSWAPTATYEQYF. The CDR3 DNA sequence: TGCGCCAGCAGCTGGGCCCCGACAGCCACCTACGAGCAGTACTTC. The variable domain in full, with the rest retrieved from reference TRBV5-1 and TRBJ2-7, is KAGVTQTPRYLIKTRGQQVTLSCSPISGHRSVSWYQQTPGQGLQFLFEYFSETQRNKGNFPGRFSGRQFSNSRSEMNVSTLELGDSALYLCASSWAPTATYEQYFGPGTRLTVT.

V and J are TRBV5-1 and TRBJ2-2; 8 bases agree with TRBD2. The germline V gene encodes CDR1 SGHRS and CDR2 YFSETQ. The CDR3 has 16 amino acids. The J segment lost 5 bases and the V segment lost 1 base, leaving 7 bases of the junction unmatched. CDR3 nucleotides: TGCGCCAGCAGCTTGTTTGCGGGAGGTCGGACCGGGGAGCTGTTTTTT. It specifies CASSLFAGGRTGELFF.

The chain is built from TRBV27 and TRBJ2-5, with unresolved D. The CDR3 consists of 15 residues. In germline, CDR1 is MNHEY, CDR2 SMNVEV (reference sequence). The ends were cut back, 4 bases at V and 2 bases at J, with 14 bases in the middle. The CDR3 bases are TGTGCCAGCAGTTCGGGCAGAAGACTTCAAGAGACCCAGTACTTC. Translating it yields CASSSGRRLQETQYF.

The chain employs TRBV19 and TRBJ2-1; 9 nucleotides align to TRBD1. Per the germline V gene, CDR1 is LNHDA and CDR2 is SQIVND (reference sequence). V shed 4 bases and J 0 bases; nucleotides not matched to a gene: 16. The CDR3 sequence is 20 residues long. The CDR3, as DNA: TGTGCCAGTAGTAACCCTCGGCGGACAGGGGAACAGGGCTCCTACAATGAGCAGTTCTTC. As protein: CASSNPRRTGEQGSYNEQFF.

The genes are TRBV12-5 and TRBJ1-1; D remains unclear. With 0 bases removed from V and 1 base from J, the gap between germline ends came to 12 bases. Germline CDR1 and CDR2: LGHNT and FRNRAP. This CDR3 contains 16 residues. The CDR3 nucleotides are TGTGCTAGTGGTTTGGTACATCCACAACGGAACACTGAAGCTTTCTTT. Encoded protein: CASGLVHPQRNTEAFF.